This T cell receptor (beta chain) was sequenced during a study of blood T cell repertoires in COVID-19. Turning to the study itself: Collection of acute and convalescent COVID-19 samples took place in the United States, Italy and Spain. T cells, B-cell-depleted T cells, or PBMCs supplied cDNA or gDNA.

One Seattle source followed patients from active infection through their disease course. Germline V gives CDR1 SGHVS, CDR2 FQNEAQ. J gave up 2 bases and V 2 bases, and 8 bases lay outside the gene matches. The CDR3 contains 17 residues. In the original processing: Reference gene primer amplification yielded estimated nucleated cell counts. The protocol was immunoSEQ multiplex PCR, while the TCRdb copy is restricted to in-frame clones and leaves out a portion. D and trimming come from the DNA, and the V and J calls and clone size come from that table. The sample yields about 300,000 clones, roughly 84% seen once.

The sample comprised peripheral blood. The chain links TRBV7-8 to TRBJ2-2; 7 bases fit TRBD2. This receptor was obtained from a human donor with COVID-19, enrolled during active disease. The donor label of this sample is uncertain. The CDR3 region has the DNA TGTGCCAGCAGCTTATACGCAGGGAGGGATAACACCGGGGAGCTGTTTTTT. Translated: CASSLYAGRDNTGELFF.